This section outlines one TCR beta chain sequence together with its context. Trimming at V came to 0 bases and at J to 4 bases, leaving 9 bases not matched to a gene. The CDR3 is made up of 17 amino acids. Germline CDR1 LGHNA, CDR2 YSLEER. The entry originates in a study of T cell changes during pregnancy in multiple sclerosis. Data came from immunoSEQ multiplex PCR; TCRdb stores just in-frame clones and leaves some out. This table has approximately 65,000 clones, roughly 92% appearing once. The specimen was CD8+ T cells from peripheral blood mononuclear cells, collected in the third trimester of pregnancy. The TCR sequence derives from a female donor in good health, enrolled as a control in a pregnancy study. This chain connects TRBV4-3 to TRBJ1-1, with 9 bases identical to TRBD1. CDR3 coding DNA: TGCGCCAGCAGCCAAGAGATTAACAGGGGGCGTTCCACTGAAGCTTTCTTT. The encoded protein is CASSQEINRGRSTEAFF.